The 7 T cell receptor beta chains given below trace back to one sample, sequenced in a study of radiotherapy plus CTLA-4 blockade in lung cancer. The data were produced by immunoSEQ multiplex PCR, yet TCRdb's version contains in-frame clones alone and is incomplete. The data contain over 30,000 clones, nearly 80% of them singletons. The input for sequencing was peripheral blood, taken from a patient treated with radiotherapy plus ipilimumab. The receptors stem from a human donor with non-small cell lung cancer that progressed on radiotherapy plus ipilimumab.

The rearrangement links TRBV9 to TRBJ2-1, with a weak D call TRBD2 (6 bases). Germline V gives CDR1 SGDLS, CDR2 YYNGEE. The CDR3 totals 16 residues. Trimming took 0 bases from V and 4 from J, leaving 14 bases between them. CDR3 nucleotide sequence: TGTGCCAGCAGCGTAGTGTCAGCGGGCCCTTACAATGAGCAGTTCTTC. Protein sequence: CASSVVSAGPYNEQFF.

The chain links TRBV28 to TRBJ1-1, with D unresolved. In germline, CDR1 is MDHEN, CDR2 SYDVKM. The length of the CDR3 is 13 residues. V lost 6 bases to trimming and J lost 2 bases, with 10 bases between them. CDR3 sequence: CASRNRDNTEAFF. The CDR3 DNA reads as TGTGCCAGCAGGAATCGAGATAACACTGAAGCTTTCTTT.

This chain connects TRBV11-2 to TRBJ1-6, with 8 bases matching TRBD1. The trim removed 5 bases at V and 8 bases at J, leaving 5 bases unmatched. CDR3 length equals 14 residues. Germline CDR1 is SGHAT and CDR2 is FQNNGV. The CDR3 sequence: CASSQDRGDSPLHF. The CDR3 DNA sequence: TGTGCCAGCAGCCAAGACAGGGGAGATTCACCCCTCCACTTT.

The chain employs TRBV6-1 and TRBJ2-1, with 7 bases identical to TRBD2. This CDR3 region has 16 residues. Trimming at V came to 3 bases and at J to 0 bases, leaving 5 bases not matched to a gene. Germline CDR1 reads MNHNS; CDR2 reads SASEGT. The CDR3 spells CASSETSYSSYNEQFF. CDR3 DNA: TGTGCCAGCAGTGAGACTAGCTACAGCTCCTACAATGAGCAGTTCTTC.

This clone appeared a few times. The chain joins TRBV7-9 to TRBJ2-7; 9 nucleotides agree with TRBD1. The CDR3 is made up of 13 amino acids. V shed 5 bases, J shed 6 bases, and the junction held 5 bases outside the gene matches. From germline, CDR1 is SEHNR and CDR2 FQNEAQ (reference sequence). The CDR3 spells CASSRGQGLEQYF. The CDR3 bases are TGTGCCAGCAGCCGGGGACAGGGACTCGAGCAGTACTTC.

The rearrangement uses TRBV27 and TRBJ1-2; weak D call: TRBD1 (6 bases). This CDR3 region has 12 residues. V was pared by 6 bases and J by 2 bases, with 7 bases between. Germline V gene data show CDR1 as MNHEY and CDR2 as SMNVEV (reference sequence). The CDR3 loop reads CASRGANYGYTF. The CDR3 DNA reads TGTGCCAGCAGGGGGGCGAACTATGGCTACACCTTC.

The chain couples TRBV19 to TRBJ1-2; D may be TRBD1 (5 bases). With 9 bases removed from V and 1 base from J, the gap between germline ends came to 18 bases. Per the germline V gene, CDR1 is LNHDA and CDR2 is SQIVND (reference sequence). The CDR3 is 15 amino acids. CDR3 sequence reads: CASHGAGTINYGYTF. CDR3 nucleotides: TGTGCCAGCCATGGGGCAGGGACTATTAACTATGGCTACACCTTC.